One T cell receptor beta chain is described in this entry. This clone was seen a single time. What this receptor recognizes is not known. The input lacks base qualities; no much larger clone sits a single base away. This sample is part of a study of Ad26.COV2.S vaccination and SARS-CoV-2 variants (dated by TCRdb to the early 2020s). As for the study more broadly: Vaccine-arm donors were drawn from COV1001, a multicentre, randomized, double-blind, placebo-controlled phase I-IIa trial of Ad26.COV2.S in healthy adults. Investigators remained blinded to trial group allocation during experiments and outcome assessment. Trial participants were randomized into five groups of five: low-dose or high-dose Ad26.COV2.S given once or twice, or placebo on both occasions. The TCR-sequenced set comprised roughly 30 samples: about 19 Ad26.COV2.S vaccine recipients, 5 placebo recipients and 8 SARS-CoV-2 convalescent individuals. TCRbeta repertoire sequencing served as the tool for gauging how specific and how broad the SARS-CoV-2-reactive T cell receptors were following Ad26.COV2.S vaccination. Ad26.COV2.S was given intramuscularly at 5x10^10 or 1x10^11 viral particles, as a single shot or as two shots 56 days apart. Paper-wide results and their limitations: The study lacked the statistical power to compare responses across vaccine doses or regimens. Non-spike TCR breadth was comparable between vaccine and placebo recipients, consistent with the vaccine containing only spike. The authors noted that the TCR breadth and depth analyses may have underestimated total T cell responses. After vaccination, spike-specific CD8+ and CD4+ T cell responses were reported to show substantial breadth. Higher spike-specific TCR breadth was observed in Ad26.COV2.S recipients than in placebo recipients (P = 0.0014).

The immunoSEQ Assay was used to sequence TCRbeta CDR3 regions. After extraction, genomic DNA underwent amplification by bias-controlled multiplex PCR, followed by high-throughput sequencing. As for the original processing: To quantify the absolute abundance of every unique TCRbeta CDR3 region, sequences were collapsed and filtered. T cell fraction was estimated by normalizing TCRbeta template counts to usable DNA, which was measured by amplifying reference genes present in all nucleated cells. Repertoire TCRs were annotated as SARS-CoV-2-specific when V gene, CDR3 amino acid sequence and J gene were exactly matched to a known reactive TCR set. The reference SARS-CoV-2 TCR set came from MIRA and was filtered for enrichment in COVID-19-positive ImmuneCODE repertoires, removing public or cross-reactive TCRs. Using the MIRA antigens, annotated TCRs were further analysed by specific ORF or by position within an ORF. Depth was the summed frequency of annotated unique rearrangements, while breadth was defined as annotated unique rearrangements over total unique productive rearrangements. Two-sided Wilcoxon rank-sum tests were applied when comparing TCR breadth between groups. Not all clones reach the TCRdb copy of this immuneACCESS table, which keeps in-frame sequences only. Checked studies attribute under half of the gap to unresolved V genes and leave the rest unexplained. V and J calls and clone size follow that table, whereas D and trimming were derived from the DNA. In all, the sample holds 250,000 or so clones, and roughly nine tenths of those were seen once. The ten largest clones represent less than 3.5% of the sample.

V and J are trimmed by 0 bases and 4 bases, and the gene matches miss 8 bases of the junction. From the cysteine through the phenylalanine, the CDR3 covers 17 amino acids. Here the CDR3 DNA is all that survives: 51 bases in frame from base 1. CDR1 and CDR2 (SGHTA, FQGTGA) derive from the germline V gene. This specimen's treatment or condition label, interpreted: some 20 received Ad26.COV2.S at low or high dose, single or two shots; about 5 received placebo; per-sample allocation not given. For vaccine and placebo recipients, repertoires were sequenced using samples collected on day 63 after the first injection. In Cohort 1b, some 25 adults aged 18-55 years were enrolled at a single site in Boston, USA, between 29 July and 7 August 2020. Ad26.COV2.S was a replication-incompetent adenovirus type 26 vector that expressed a prefusion-stabilized SARS-CoV-2 spike protein derived from the original Wuhan strain.

The sequence is built from TRBV7-3 and TRBJ2-2; the central 7 bases match TRBD2. This receptor was taken from a person aged 18-65 years who received the Ad26.COV2.S COVID-19 vaccine or a placebo. The specimen was peripheral blood, collected in a trial of Ad26.COV2.S vaccine versus placebo. CDR3 protein: CASSLTFAGVSTGELFF. In nucleotides, the sequence is TGTGCCAGCAGCTTAACGTTTGCGGGAGTGAGCACCGGGGAGCTGTTTTTT.